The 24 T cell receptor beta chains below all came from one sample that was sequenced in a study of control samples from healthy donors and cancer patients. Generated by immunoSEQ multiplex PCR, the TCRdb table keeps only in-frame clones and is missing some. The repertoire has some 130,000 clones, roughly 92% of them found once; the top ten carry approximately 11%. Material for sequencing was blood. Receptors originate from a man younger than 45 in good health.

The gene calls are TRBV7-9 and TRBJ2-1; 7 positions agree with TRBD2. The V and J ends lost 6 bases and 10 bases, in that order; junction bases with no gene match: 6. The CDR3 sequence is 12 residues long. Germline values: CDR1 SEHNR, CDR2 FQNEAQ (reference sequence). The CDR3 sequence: CASRLTSDEQFF. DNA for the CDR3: TGTGCCAGCAGACTTACTAGCGACGAGCAGTTCTTC.

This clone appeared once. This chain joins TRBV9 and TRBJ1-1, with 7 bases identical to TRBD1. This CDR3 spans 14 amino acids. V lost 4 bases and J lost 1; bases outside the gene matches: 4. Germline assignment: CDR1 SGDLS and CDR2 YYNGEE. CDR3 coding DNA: TGTGCCAGCAGCACTGGACAGGCGAACACTGAAGCTTTCTTT. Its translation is CASSTGQANTEAFF.

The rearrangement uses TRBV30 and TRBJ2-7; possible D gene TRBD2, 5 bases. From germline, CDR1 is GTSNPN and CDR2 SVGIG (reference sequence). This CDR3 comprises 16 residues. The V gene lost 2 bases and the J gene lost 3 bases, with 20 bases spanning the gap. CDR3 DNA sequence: TGTGCCTGGAGTTCCCTTGTAAGCGGTCGTAACTACGAGCAGTACTTC. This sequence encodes CAWSSLVSGRNYEQYF.

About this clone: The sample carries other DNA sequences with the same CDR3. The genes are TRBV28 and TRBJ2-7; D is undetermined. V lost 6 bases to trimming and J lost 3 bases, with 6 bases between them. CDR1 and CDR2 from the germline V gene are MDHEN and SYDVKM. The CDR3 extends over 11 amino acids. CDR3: CASRTYYEQYF. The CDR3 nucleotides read TGTGCCAGCAGAACCTACTACGAGCAGTACTTC.

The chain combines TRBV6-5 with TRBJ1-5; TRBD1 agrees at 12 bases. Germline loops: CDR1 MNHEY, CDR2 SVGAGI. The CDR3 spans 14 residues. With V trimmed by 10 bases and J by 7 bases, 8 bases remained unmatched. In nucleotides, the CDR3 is TGTGCCACCGAACCGGGACAGGGGGCCCAGCCCCAGCATTTT. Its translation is CATEPGQGAQPQHF.

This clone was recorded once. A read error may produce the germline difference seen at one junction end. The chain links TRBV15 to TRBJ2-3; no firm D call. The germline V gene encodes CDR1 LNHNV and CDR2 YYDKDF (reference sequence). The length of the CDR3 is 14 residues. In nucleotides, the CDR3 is TGTGCCACCAGCCTACGACGGACGACCAACCCCCATAATTTT. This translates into CATSLRRTTNPHNF. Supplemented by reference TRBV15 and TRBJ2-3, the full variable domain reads DAMVIQNPRYQVTQFGKPVTLSCSQTLNHNVMYWYQQKSSQAPKLLFHYYDKDFNNEADTPDNFQSRRPNTSFCFLDIRSPGLGDTAMYLCATSLRRTTNPHNFGPGTRLTVL.

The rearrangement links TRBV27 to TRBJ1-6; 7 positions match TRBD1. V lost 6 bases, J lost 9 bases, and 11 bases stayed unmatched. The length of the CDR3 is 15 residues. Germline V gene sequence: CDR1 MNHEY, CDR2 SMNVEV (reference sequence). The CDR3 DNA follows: TGTGCCAGCAGCCCCAGACAGGGATGGAGTTCACCCCTCCACTTT. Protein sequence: CASSPRQGWSSPLHF.

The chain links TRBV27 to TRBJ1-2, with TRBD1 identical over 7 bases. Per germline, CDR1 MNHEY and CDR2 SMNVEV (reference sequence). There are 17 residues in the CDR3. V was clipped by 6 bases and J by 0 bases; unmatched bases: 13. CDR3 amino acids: CASSRLGTAGANYGYTF. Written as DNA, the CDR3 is TGTGCCAGCAGCCGACTCGGGACAGCTGGAGCTAACTATGGCTACACCTTC.

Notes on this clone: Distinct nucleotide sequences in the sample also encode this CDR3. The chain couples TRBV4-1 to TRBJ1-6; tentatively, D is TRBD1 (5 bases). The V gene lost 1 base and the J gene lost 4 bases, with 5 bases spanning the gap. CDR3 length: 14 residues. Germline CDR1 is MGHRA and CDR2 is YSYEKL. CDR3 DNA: TGCGCCAGCAGCCAAGGACAGTATAATTCACCCCTCCACTTT. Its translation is CASSQGQYNSPLHF.

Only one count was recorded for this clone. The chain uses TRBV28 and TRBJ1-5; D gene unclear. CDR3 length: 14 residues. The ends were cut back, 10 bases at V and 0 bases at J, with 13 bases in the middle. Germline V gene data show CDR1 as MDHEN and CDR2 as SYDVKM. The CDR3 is CATFAGSSNQPQHF. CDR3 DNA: TGTGCCACCTTTGCTGGGAGTAGCAATCAGCCCCAGCATTTT.

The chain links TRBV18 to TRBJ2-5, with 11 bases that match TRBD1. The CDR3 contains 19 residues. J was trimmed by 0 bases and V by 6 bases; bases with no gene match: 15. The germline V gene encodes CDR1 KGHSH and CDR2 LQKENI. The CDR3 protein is CASSPGQGAQNGDQETQYF. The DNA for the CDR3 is TGTGCCAGCTCCCCAGGACAGGGGGCCCAGAATGGTGACCAAGAGACCCAGTACTTC.

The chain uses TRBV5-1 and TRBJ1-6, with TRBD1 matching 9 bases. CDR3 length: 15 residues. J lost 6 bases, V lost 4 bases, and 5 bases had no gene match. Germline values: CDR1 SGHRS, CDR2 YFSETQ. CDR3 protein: CASSAGTGLNSPLHF. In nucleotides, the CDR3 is TGCGCCAGCAGCGCGGGGACAGGGCTTAATTCACCCCTCCACTTT. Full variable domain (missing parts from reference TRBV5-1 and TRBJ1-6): KAGVTQTPRYLIKTRGQQVTLSCSPISGHRSVSWYQQTPGQGLQFLFEYFSETQRNKGNFPGRFSGRQFSNSRSEMNVSTLELGDSALYLCASSAGTGLNSPLHFGNGTRLTVT.

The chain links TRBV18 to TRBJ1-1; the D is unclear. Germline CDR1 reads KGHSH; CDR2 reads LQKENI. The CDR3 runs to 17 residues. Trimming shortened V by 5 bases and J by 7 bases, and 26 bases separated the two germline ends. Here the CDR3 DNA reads TGTGCCAGCTCAAAACCAGGTGGAGGCACAAGCATAAGTGAAGCTTTCTTT. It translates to CASSKPGGGTSISEAFF.

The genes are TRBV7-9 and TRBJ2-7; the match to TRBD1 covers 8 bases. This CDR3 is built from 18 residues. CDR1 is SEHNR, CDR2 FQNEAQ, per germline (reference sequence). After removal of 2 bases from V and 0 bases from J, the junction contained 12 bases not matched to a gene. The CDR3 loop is CASSLREGGQANSYEQYF. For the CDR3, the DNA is TGTGCCAGCAGCTTAAGGGAAGGGGGACAGGCAAACTCCTACGAGCAGTACTTC.

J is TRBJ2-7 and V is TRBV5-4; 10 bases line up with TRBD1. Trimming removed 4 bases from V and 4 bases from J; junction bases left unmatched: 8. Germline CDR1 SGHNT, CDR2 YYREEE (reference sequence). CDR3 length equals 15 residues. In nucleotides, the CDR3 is TGTGCCAGCAGCCCTGGCCGGGACAGGGGATACGAGCAGTACTTC. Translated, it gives CASSPGRDRGYEQYF.

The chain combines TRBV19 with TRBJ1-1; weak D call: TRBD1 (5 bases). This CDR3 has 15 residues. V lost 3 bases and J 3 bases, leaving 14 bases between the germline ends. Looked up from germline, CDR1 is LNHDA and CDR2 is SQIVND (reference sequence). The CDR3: CASSMGGYPHTEAFF. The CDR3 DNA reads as TGTGCCAGTAGTATGGGGGGGTACCCCCACACTGAAGCTTTCTTT.

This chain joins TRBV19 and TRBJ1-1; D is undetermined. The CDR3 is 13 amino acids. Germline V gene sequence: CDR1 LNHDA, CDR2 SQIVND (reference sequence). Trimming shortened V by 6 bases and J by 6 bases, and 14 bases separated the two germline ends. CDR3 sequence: CASRSVVSSEAFF. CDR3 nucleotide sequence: TGTGCCAGTAGATCCGTGGTAAGTTCTGAAGCTTTCTTT. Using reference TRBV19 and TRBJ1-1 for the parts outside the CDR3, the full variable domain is DGGITQSPKYLFRKEGQNVTLSCEQNLNHDAMYWYRQDPGQGLRLIYYSQIVNDFQKGDIAEGYSVSREKKESFPLTVTSAQKNPTAFYLCASRSVVSSEAFFGQGTRLTVV.

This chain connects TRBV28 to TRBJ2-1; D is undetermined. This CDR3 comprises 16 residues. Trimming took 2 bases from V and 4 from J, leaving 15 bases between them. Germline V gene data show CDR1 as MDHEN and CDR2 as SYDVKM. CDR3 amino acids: CASSLGQVAKYNEQFF. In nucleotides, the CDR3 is TGTGCCAGCAGTTTAGGTCAGGTGGCGAAATACAATGAGCAGTTCTTC.

Here the CDR3 reads CASSFSVTEAFF. CDR3 bases: TGTGCCAGCAGCTTTTCTGTAACTGAAGCTTTCTTT. This sequence joins TRBV5-5 and TRBJ1-1, with D unclear. V lost 2 bases and J lost 5, with 7 bases in between. In germline, CDR1 is SGHKS, CDR2 YYEKEE (reference sequence). The CDR3 totals 12 residues.

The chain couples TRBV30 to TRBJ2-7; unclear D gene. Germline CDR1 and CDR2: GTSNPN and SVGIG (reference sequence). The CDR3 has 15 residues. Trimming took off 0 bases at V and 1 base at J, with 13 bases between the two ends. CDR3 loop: CAWSVHSRFSYEQYF. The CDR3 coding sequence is TGTGCCTGGAGTGTACATTCGAGGTTTTCCTACGAGCAGTACTTC. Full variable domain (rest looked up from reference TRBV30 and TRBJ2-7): SQTIHQWPATLVQPVGSPLSLECTVEGTSNPNLYWYRQAAGRGLQLLFYSVGIGQISSEVPQNLSASRPQDRQFILSSKKLLLSDSGFYLCAWSVHSRFSYEQYFGPGTRLTVT.

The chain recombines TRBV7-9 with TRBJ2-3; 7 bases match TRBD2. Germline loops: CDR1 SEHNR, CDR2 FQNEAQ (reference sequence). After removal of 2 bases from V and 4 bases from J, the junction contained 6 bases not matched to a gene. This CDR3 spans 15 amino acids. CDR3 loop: CASSLRGEASDTQYF. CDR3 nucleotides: TGTGCCAGCAGCTTACGGGGGGAGGCTTCAGATACGCAGTATTTT.

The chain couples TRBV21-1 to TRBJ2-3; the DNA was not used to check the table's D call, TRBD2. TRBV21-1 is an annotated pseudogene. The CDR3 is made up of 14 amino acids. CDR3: CASRLRQLADTQYF. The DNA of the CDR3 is TGTGCCAGCCGACTCCGCCAACTGGCGGATACGCAGTATTTT.

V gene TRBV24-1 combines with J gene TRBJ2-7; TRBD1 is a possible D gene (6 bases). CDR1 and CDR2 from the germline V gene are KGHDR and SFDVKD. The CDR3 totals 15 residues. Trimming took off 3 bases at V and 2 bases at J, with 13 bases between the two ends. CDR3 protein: CATSDGTQPPYEQYF. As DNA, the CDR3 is TGTGCCACCAGTGATGGGACACAACCTCCCTACGAGCAGTACTTC.

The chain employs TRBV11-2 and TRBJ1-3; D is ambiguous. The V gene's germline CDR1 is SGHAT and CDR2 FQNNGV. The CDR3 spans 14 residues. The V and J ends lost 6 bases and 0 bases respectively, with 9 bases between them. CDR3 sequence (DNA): TGTGCCAGCAGTCGAGCAGACTCTGGAAACACCATATATTTT. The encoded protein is CASSRADSGNTIYF.